This TCR beta chain comes out of a study of shared clonotypes between healthy human individuals. On the study more broadly: CD8 memory received one plate per donor, CD8 naive two, CD4 memory three and CD4 naive three.

As for this clone: Its antigen is not identified.

Assay: immunoSEQ multiplex PCR; the TCRdb copy retains only in-frame clones and omits some. The sample has some 980,000 clones; approximately 76% are singletons. Study-wide findings and caveats: Against clonotypes common to all four donors, non-shared ones had lower generation probabilities.

Sequencing used memory CD4+ T cells sorted from blood. The subset was: CD45RA-negative fraction. The clonotype originates from a man younger than 35 in good health.

The CDR3 here is CSAAQRAGKETQYF. The CDR3 DNA sequence: TGCAGCGCCGCTCAGAGGGCGGGGAAAGAGACCCAGTACTTC. This chain connects TRBV29-1 to TRBJ2-5; D possibly corresponds to TRBD2 (6 bases). CDR3 length equals 14 residues. Per germline, CDR1 SQVTM and CDR2 ANQGSEA. V lost 7 bases, J lost 3 bases, and 18 bases lay in between.